One TCR beta chain is described in this entry. The antigen is not known. These data originate in a study of T-cell memory formation after mild COVID-19. Findings of the study overall: The appearance of some responding clones in pre-infection memory suggested that cross-reactive memory joined.

Germline-derived CDR1 and CDR2 are SGHTS and YDEGEE. Trimming removed 4 bases from V and 6 bases from J, with 9 bases in between. The CDR3 sequence is 12 residues long. 5'RACE, which relied on constant-segment primers, yielded TCR alpha and TCR beta cDNA libraries carrying sample barcodes and UMIs. MiXCR was run by TCRdb on the 5' RACE reads, yielding one entry per CDR3 protein. This sample has roughly 350,000 distinct CDR3 sequences; around 28% occur once, and the top ten carry 13%. J is TRBJ2-3 and V is TRBV5-8; D unclear. The source material was PBMCs or a T cell subset sorted from them (not recorded which). The clonotype comes from an adult woman who had mild COVID-19 (a few samples of this study predate the infection). Cell type and time point are not known. CDR3 sequence reads: CASSGVSDTQYF. DNA for the CDR3: TGTGCCAGCAGCGGGGTTTCGGATACGCAGTATTTT.